This entry lists 30 T cell receptor beta chains sequenced from one sample in a study of T-cell reconstitution after alpha-beta-depleted transplantation in children. During its preparation, the TCRbeta library received unique molecular identifiers. TCRdb re-derived calls from the PCR reads in MiXCR, one entry per CDR3 protein. In the table there are over 150,000 distinct CDR3 sequences, more than 12% of which are singletons. The source was PBMCs from the stem cell graft donor, collected from the stem cell graft. The source of these receptors is a human donor who donated a stem cell graft to a child with acute lymphoblastic leukemia.

This clonotype was counted ten times or more. J is TRBJ2-4 and V is TRBV7-2, with D perhaps matching TRBD1 (6 bases). Between the trimmed V and J ends, which lost 5 bases and 10 bases, there was a span of 18 bases. In germline, CDR1 is SGHTA, CDR2 FQGNSA. The CDR3 consists of 14 residues. The CDR3 is CASSLGTRKGIQYF. The CDR3 nucleotides read TGTGCCAGCAGCCTCGGGACACGAAAGGGGATTCAGTACTTC. The variable domain in full, completed from reference TRBV7-2 and TRBJ2-4, reads GAGVSQSPSNKVTEKGKDVELRCDPISGHTALYWYRQSLGQGLEFLIYFQGNSAPDKSGLPSDRFSAERTGGSVSTLTIQRTQQEDSAVYLCASSLGTRKGIQYFGAGTRLSVL.

This clonotype was detected once. One base away lies a much larger clone, so this may be a sequencing read error. A read error is likely, as this CDR3 ends without the conserved phenylalanine or tryptophan. V is TRBV24-1 and J is TRBJ2-1, with TRBD2 as a possible D gene (6 bases). CDR3 size: 16 residues. V shed 4 bases and J shed 6 bases, with 18 bases lying between them. Germline V CDR1 and CDR2: KGHDR, SFDVKD. The CDR3 reads CATSDSGVRVSNEQFS. CDR3 coding DNA: TGTGCCACCAGTGACTCGGGGGTACGGGTCTCCAATGAGCAGTTCTCC.

This clonotype was counted ten times or more. The rearrangement uses TRBV29-1 and TRBJ1-2, with D maybe TRBD1 (6 bases). Germline CDR1 and CDR2: SQVTM and ANQGSEA. The ends were cut back, 3 bases at V and 5 bases at J, with 16 bases in the middle. This CDR3 has 14 residues. This chain's CDR3 is CSVERGRGGYGYTF. The CDR3 nucleotides read TGCAGCGTTGAGAGGGGCAGGGGAGGTTATGGCTACACCTTC. Full variable domain (rest looked up from reference TRBV29-1 and TRBJ1-2): SAVISQKPSRDICQRGTSLTIQCQVDSQVTMMFWYRQQPGQSLTLIATANQGSEATYESGFVIDKFPISRPNLTFSTLTVSNMSPEDSSIYLCSVERGRGGYGYTFGSGTRLTVV.

With respect to this clonotype: A much larger clone differs from this one at a single base, so this may be a read error. The chain joins TRBV5-1 to TRBJ1-4; tentative D call: TRBD1 (5 bases). Germline CDR1 is SGHRS and CDR2 is YFSETQ. Trimming shortened V by 0 bases and J by 8 bases, and 14 bases separated the two germline ends. The CDR3 extends over 15 amino acids. The CDR3 sequence is CASSLDGGGQEKLFF. CDR3 nucleotide sequence: TGCGCCAGCAGCTTGGATGGGGGAGGGCAAGAAAAACTGTTTTTT.

This clonotype was picked up a small number of times. This chain uses TRBV25-1 with TRBJ1-1; a weak D match, TRBD1 (6 bases). With 2 bases removed from V and 5 bases from J, the gap between germline ends came to 24 bases. The CDR3 sequence is 18 residues long. Germline V gene sequence: CDR1 MGHDK, CDR2 SYGVNS. The CDR3 region has the DNA TGTGCCAGCAGTGAAGAAAGAAAGAGGGGGGGGCCCGGAACTGAAGCTTTCTTT. Amino acid sequence: CASSEERKRGGPGTEAFF.

This clonotype was seen only a few times. The chain joins TRBV2 to TRBJ2-1; 10 bases are a match to TRBD2. V shed 7 bases and J 8 bases; nucleotides not matched to a gene: 8. This CDR3 is 14 amino acids long. Germline CDR1 SNHLY, CDR2 FYNNEI. CDR3 region: CASTPGLAGDEQFF. In nucleotides, the CDR3 is TGTGCCAGCACCCCGGGGCTAGCGGGAGATGAGCAGTTCTTC.

The sample holds many counts of this clonotype. The V call is TRBV19, the J call TRBJ1-2; D ambiguous. This CDR3 contains 14 residues. Trimming removed 5 bases from V and 4 bases from J, with 14 bases in between. CDR1 and CDR2 from the germline V gene are LNHDA and SQIVND (reference sequence). The CDR3 is CASSGLELSYGYTF. The CDR3 DNA reads as TGTGCCAGTAGTGGCTTGGAGCTGTCCTATGGCTACACCTTC.

This clonotype was counted at least ten times. The chain links TRBV5-1 to TRBJ2-7, with D possibly matching TRBD1 (5 bases). The germline gives CDR1 SGHRS, CDR2 YFSETQ. This CDR3 contains 12 residues. V lost 8 bases, J lost 5 bases, and 14 bases lay in between. DNA of the CDR3: TGCGCCAGAGCGCAGGGTCGGCACGAGCAGTACTTC. Protein sequence: CARAQGRHEQYF.

As for this clonotype: A read error is possible here, since a much larger clone lies one base away. This chain uses TRBV20-1 with TRBJ2-7; 7 bases are shared with TRBD2. V was pared by 5 bases and J by 6 bases, with 13 bases of the junction left unmatched. From germline, CDR1 is DFQATT and CDR2 SNEGSKA (reference sequence). This CDR3 is built from 14 residues. CDR3 sequence (DNA): TGCAGTGCTGAGCCGGGGACTAACCCCTGCGAGCAGTACTTC. Translated: CSAEPGTNPCEQYF.

In DNA form, the CDR3 reads TGCAGCGTCCTAGGGGGACAATCTTCCTACGAGCAGTACTTC. Its translation: CSVLGGQSSYEQYF. V usage is TRBV29-1 and J usage is TRBJ2-7; the D gene is possibly TRBD1 (6 bases). V lost 6 bases, J lost 1 base, and 16 bases lay in between. This CDR3 spans 14 amino acids. The V gene's germline CDR1 is SQVTM and CDR2 ANQGSEA.

The chain couples TRBV13 to TRBJ2-1; TRBD2 matches 8 bases. The CDR3 length is 14 residues. Germline-derived CDR1 and CDR2 are PRHDT and FYEKMQ (reference sequence). J gave up 8 bases and V 4 bases, and 7 bases lay outside the gene matches. CDR3 loop: CASSSGLAADEQFF. The CDR3, as DNA: TGTGCCAGCAGCTCAGGACTAGCCGCCGATGAGCAGTTCTTC.

This clonotype was picked up a small number of times. The chain has TRBV5-1 and TRBJ2-3; 7 bases match TRBD2. The CDR3 extends over 15 amino acids. The junction had 4 bases not matched to a gene; V was cut back by 0 bases and J by 3 bases. Germline CDR1 reads SGHRS; CDR2 reads YFSETQ. CDR3 sequence (DNA): TGCGCCAGCAGCTTGGGGGACGGGAGGACAGATACGCAGTATTTT. Protein: CASSLGDGRTDTQYF. The full variable domain, its missing parts supplied by reference TRBV5-1 and TRBJ2-3, is KAGVTQTPRYLIKTRGQQVTLSCSPISGHRSVSWYQQTPGQGLQFLFEYFSETQRNKGNFPGRFSGRQFSNSRSEMNVSTLELGDSALYLCASSLGDGRTDTQYFGPGTRLTVL.

The J gene is TRBJ2-2, the V gene TRBV7-9, with a possible D match to TRBD1 (5 bases). The CDR3 is 14 residues long. The V end was cut by 2 bases, the J end by 7 bases, with 11 bases between. In germline, CDR1 is SEHNR, CDR2 FQNEAQ (reference sequence). CDR3 amino acids: CASSLLSGIGELFF. The CDR3 bases are TGTGCCAGCAGCTTACTTTCAGGGATCGGGGAGCTGTTTTTT.

J is TRBJ2-4 and V is TRBV7-9; D is possibly TRBD1 (7 bases). The germline V and J ends were trimmed by 5 bases and 2 bases, with 19 bases remaining between them. The CDR3 covers 17 residues. Germline V gene sequence: CDR1 SEHNR, CDR2 FQNEAQ (reference sequence). The CDR3 is CASSGGTVTVSKNIQYF. CDR3 nucleotides: TGTGCCAGCAGCGGGGGGACAGTGACCGTGTCCAAAAACATTCAGTACTTC.

In this sample, this clonotype turned up many times. The rearrangement links TRBV20-1 to TRBJ2-1, with no clear D. Trimming removed 3 bases at V and 4 bases at J, with 10 bases between. The length of the CDR3 is 13 residues. Per germline, CDR1 DFQATT and CDR2 SNEGSKA (reference sequence). For the CDR3, the DNA is TGCAGTGCTAGTGAGAGGATATACAATGAGCAGTTCTTC. Residues: CSASERIYNEQFF.

Concerning this clonotype: This clone may be a read error of a much larger clone one base away. The rearrangement uses TRBV20-1 and TRBJ1-1; 7 bases map to TRBD1. V dropped 6 bases and J dropped 11; count of bases not matched to a gene: 15. This CDR3 region has 13 residues. CDR1 and CDR2 from the germline V gene are DFQATT and SNEGSKA (reference sequence). The CDR3 loop is CSASQGVVEDAFF. As DNA, the CDR3 is TGCAGTGCAAGTCAGGGGGTTGTAGAAGACGCTTTCTTT.

This clonotype was detected many times. This rearrangement joins TRBV5-1 to TRBJ2-5; TRBD2 aligns across 8 bases. The CDR3 is made up of 15 amino acids. V was clipped by 3 bases and J by 5 bases; unmatched bases: 9. Germline CDR1 reads SGHRS; CDR2 reads YFSETQ. The CDR3 region has the DNA TGCGCCAGCAGCTCGACGGGAGGGGTGGTGGAGACCCAGTACTTC. It specifies CASSSTGGVVETQYF.

This clonotype showed up many times. The chain is built from TRBV11-1 and TRBJ2-6, with D possibly TRBD1 on 6 matching bases. The CDR3 spans 18 residues. Between the trimmed V and J ends, which lost 4 bases and 0 bases, there was a span of 16 bases. The germline V gene has CDR1 SGHAT and CDR2 FQDESV (reference sequence). CDR3 coding DNA: TGTGCCAGCAGCTCAAACCGGGACACCGACTCTGGGGCCAACGTCCTGACTTTC. Amino acids: CASSSNRDTDSGANVLTF.

This clonotype was recorded many times. The chain is built from TRBV5-1 and TRBJ1-5, with D hard to call. Germline CDR1 and CDR2: SGHRS and YFSETQ. This CDR3 is 14 amino acids long. The V end was cut by 2 bases, the J end by 8 bases, with 14 bases between. DNA for the CDR3: TGCGCCAGCAGCTTAGACACGGATTTGGAGCCCCAGCATTTT. This gives the protein CASSLDTDLEPQHF.

This clonotype was seen repeatedly, ten times or more. V and J are TRBV3-1 and TRBJ2-5, with D tentatively TRBD2 (5 bases). V lost 4 bases to trimming and J lost 9 bases, with 24 bases between them. The CDR3 runs to 16 residues. The germline gives CDR1 LGHDT, CDR2 YNNKEL (reference sequence). CDR3 in DNA: TGTGCCAGCAGCCCATTAACGCACCGGGAATTTGCGGCCCAGTACTTC. Residues: CASSPLTHREFAAQYF.

In this sample, this clonotype turned up many times. The chain is built from TRBV12-3 or TRBV12-4 and TRBJ1-5; D may be TRBD1 (5 bases). The CDR3 spans 18 residues. V was cut by 3 bases and J by 3 bases, with 21 bases left in between. CDR3 in DNA: TGTGCCAGCAGTTTTATTGATGGTACAGGAATCTTCAATCAGCCCCAGCATTTT. The encoded protein is CASSFIDGTGIFNQPQHF.

This clonotype showed up many times. The chain joins TRBV5-1 to TRBJ2-7; the match to TRBD2 covers 9 bases. Trimming took 3 bases from V and 3 from J; bases not matched to a gene: 10. CDR3 length: 16 residues. Germline-derived CDR1 and CDR2 are SGHRS and YFSETQ. CDR3 protein: CASSSRGERGDYEQYF. The CDR3, as DNA: TGCGCCAGCAGCTCCCGCGGCGAGCGGGGGGACTACGAGCAGTACTTC.

This clonotype has at least ten counts. The chain uses TRBV7-9 and TRBJ2-1; 7 bases fit TRBD2. The CDR3 runs to 16 residues. V shed 8 bases, J shed 3 bases, and the junction held 13 bases outside the gene matches. CDR1 is SEHNR and CDR2 is FQNEAQ in the germline V gene (reference sequence). CDR3 region: CASGPNRGDYYNEQFF. The CDR3 DNA is TGTGCCAGCGGACCTAATCGGGGGGACTACTACAATGAGCAGTTCTTC.

This clonotype was counted many times. The rearrangement uses TRBV5-1 and TRBJ2-1; D remains unclear. V was clipped by 4 bases and J by 5 bases, with 10 bases between them. CDR3 length: 13 amino acids. Germline values: CDR1 SGHRS, CDR2 YFSETQ. Written as DNA, the CDR3 is TGCGCCAGCAGCCCTGGGCGTGACAATGAGCAGTTCTTC. Its translation: CASSPGRDNEQFF.

This clonotype has at least ten counts. This rearrangement joins TRBV29-1 to TRBJ1-1; possible D gene TRBD1, 5 bases. This CDR3 contains 14 residues. Per germline, CDR1 SQVTM and CDR2 ANQGSEA. V was cut by 6 bases and J by 0 bases, with 14 bases left in between. The CDR3 sequence is CSVSGHQVNTEAFF. Written as DNA, the CDR3 is TGCAGCGTAAGTGGACACCAGGTGAACACTGAAGCTTTCTTT.

The rearrangement uses TRBV5-1 and TRBJ2-5; 7 bases line up with TRBD2. This CDR3 has 15 amino acids. From germline, CDR1 is SGHRS and CDR2 YFSETQ. The ends lost 4 bases at V and 5 bases at J; junction bases unmatched: 11. CDR3 region: CASSPQRDGAETQYF. CDR3 sequence (DNA): TGCGCCAGCAGCCCCCAGCGGGATGGGGCGGAGACCCAGTACTTC.

Comments on this clonotype: This may stem from a read error, because a much larger clone lies one nucleotide away. The CDR3 sequence: CASSRIGGDTPYDQYF. In nucleotides, the CDR3 is TGTGCCAGCAGCCGTATCGGGGGGGATACACCCTACGACCAGTACTTC. This rearrangement joins TRBV6-1 to TRBJ2-7; 8 bases match TRBD2. The CDR3 totals 16 residues. Germline V gene data show CDR1 as MNHNS and CDR2 as SASEGT.

This clonotype was observed at least ten times. The chain recombines TRBV6-1 with TRBJ2-5; D may be TRBD2 (6 bases). The CDR3 sequence is 11 residues long. Trimming left V 8 bases short and J 5 bases short, with 9 bases between. Germline CDR1 reads MNHNS; CDR2 reads SASEGT. DNA for the CDR3: TGTGCCAGCGCTGGGGGGGAGACCCAGTACTTC. It translates to CASAGGETQYF.

This chain uses TRBV11-1 with TRBJ2-7; 11 bases line up with TRBD2. Looked up from germline, CDR1 is SGHAT and CDR2 is FQDESV (reference sequence). V gave up 1 base and J gave up 6 bases; unmatched junction bases: 5. The CDR3 length is 15 residues. The CDR3, as DNA: TGTGCCAGCAGCTTAGAGGCACTAGCGGGAGTCGAGCAGTACTTC. Its translation: CASSLEALAGVEQYF.

The sample holds a few counts of this clonotype. The chain employs TRBV5-1 and TRBJ2-1, with 10 bases fitting TRBD1. The CDR3 sequence is 15 residues long. Germline assignment: CDR1 SGHRS and CDR2 YFSETQ. The J segment lost 6 bases and the V segment lost 3 bases, leaving 6 bases of the junction unmatched. CDR3 sequence reads: CASSSPGQGPNEQFF. The CDR3 coding sequence is TGCGCCAGCAGCTCCCCGGGACAGGGGCCCAATGAGCAGTTCTTC.